A single sample is the source of the 32 T cell receptor beta chains below, sequenced in a study of cytomegalovirus exposure and HLA in healthy donors. PCR was performed using 60 Vbeta and 13 Jbeta primers. Sequencing used immunoSEQ multiplex PCR; TCRdb keeps in-frame clones, though not all of them. This table has 150,000 or so clones, roughly 85% appearing once. Sequencing was performed on PBMCs. These receptors all come from a middle-aged man in good health and CMV-seropositive.

The rearrangement joins TRBV6-1 to TRBJ2-1, with D unresolved. The CDR3 is 17 amino acids. Trimming took 4 bases from V and 0 from J, leaving 16 bases between them. Germline V CDR1 and CDR2: MNHNS, SASEGT. CDR3 DNA: TGTGCCAGCAGTGTGAATTTCGGGTTTAGCTCCTACAATGAGCAGTTCTTC. It encodes CASSVNFGFSSYNEQFF.

This clone was detected a few times. The rearrangement links TRBV14 to TRBJ1-1; D is unresolved. CDR1 is SGHDN, CDR2 FVKESK, per germline. V was trimmed by 0 bases and J by 0 bases, leaving 8 bases between them. This CDR3 region has 15 residues. CDR3 DNA sequence: TGTGCCAGCAGCCAAGAACAGCTCCTGAACACTGAAGCTTTCTTT. Protein: CASSQEQLLNTEAFF.

The V gene is TRBV28, the J gene TRBJ1-3, with a weak D call TRBD1 (5 bases). Trimming removed 2 bases from V and 12 bases from J, with 14 bases in between. The length of the CDR3 is 13 residues. Germline assignment: CDR1 MDHEN and CDR2 SYDVKM. The CDR3 loop reads CASSLDGTSDIYF. CDR3 nucleotide sequence: TGTGCCAGCAGTTTAGACGGGACTAGTGACATATATTTT.

This clone was picked up a small number of times. This rearrangement joins TRBV7-3 to TRBJ2-2; D remains ambiguous. This CDR3 comprises 12 residues. The germline V gene has CDR1 SGHTA and CDR2 FQGTGA. Trimming stripped 5 bases from V and 4 bases from J, with 5 bases between. The CDR3 protein is CASSPRTGELFF. The CDR3 bases are TGTGCCAGCAGCCCGCGCACCGGGGAGCTGTTTTTT.

The V gene is TRBV5-6, the J gene TRBJ2-3; D might be TRBD2 (5 bases). CDR1 is SGHDT, CDR2 YYEEEE, per germline. The CDR3 sequence is 15 residues long. The V and J ends lost 3 bases and 3 bases respectively, with 14 bases between them. In DNA form, the CDR3 reads TGTGCCAGCAGCTCGTATATGGGAGCTACAGATACGCAGTATTTT. Protein: CASSSYMGATDTQYF.

The chain has TRBV19 and TRBJ1-2; TRBD1 matches at 7 bases. The CDR3 totals 14 residues. From germline, CDR1 is LNHDA and CDR2 SQIVND (reference sequence). V was pared by 5 bases and J by 6 bases, with 9 bases of the junction left unmatched. CDR3 amino acids: CASSARQGRDGYTF. CDR3 DNA sequence: TGTGCCAGTAGTGCTCGACAGGGAAGAGATGGCTACACCTTC.

This clone was counted once. This chain uses TRBV10-3 with TRBJ2-1; tentative D call: TRBD2 (6 bases). The CDR3 is 15 amino acids. V shed 3 bases and J shed 6 bases, with 15 bases lying between them. Looked up from germline, CDR1 is ENHRY and CDR2 is SYGVKD. The DNA for the CDR3 is TGTGCCATCAGTGATCAAGTCACTAGCAGCAATGAGCAGTTCTTC. Amino acids: CAISDQVTSSNEQFF.

This clone has just one count. The chain carries TRBV10-2 and TRBJ2-5; a weak D match, TRBD2 (5 bases). The J call could be wrong; TRBJ2-7 is a better fit for the DNA end. The CDR3 has 14 amino acids. Germline CDR1 and CDR2: WSHSY and SAAADI. The CDR3 spells CASSSLLSGYEQYF. CDR3 in DNA: TGCGCCAGCAGTTCCCTCCTAAGCGGCTACGAGCAGTACTTC.

The chain links TRBV6-1 to TRBJ2-1; a possible D gene is TRBD1 (6 bases). Germline CDR1 reads MNHNS; CDR2 reads SASEGT. The ends were cut back, 3 bases at V and 1 base at J, with 13 bases in the middle. The CDR3 is made up of 16 amino acids. The CDR3 sequence: CASSDRYRVSYNEQFF. CDR3 DNA sequence: TGTGCCAGCAGTGATCGCTACAGGGTTTCCTACAATGAGCAGTTCTTC.

In the case of this clone: Other DNA sequences in this sample translate to the same CDR3. The rearrangement links TRBV6-1 to TRBJ2-3; 11 nucleotides agree with TRBD1. This CDR3 region has 14 residues. J was trimmed by 6 bases and V by 7 bases; bases with no gene match: 6. CDR1 and CDR2 (germline): MNHNS, SASEGT. The CDR3 bases are TGTGCCAGCACAGGACAGGGGGCGGCGGATACGCAGTATTTT. As protein: CASTGQGAADTQYF.

CDR3 bases: TGTGCCAGCAGTGAAGCGCTGGGGGGCCAAGAGACCCAGTACTTC. As protein: CASSEALGGQETQYF. The chain couples TRBV6-1 to TRBJ2-5; D might be TRBD2 (6 bases). Germline CDR1 and CDR2: MNHNS and SASEGT. The CDR3 is made up of 15 amino acids. With 0 bases removed from V and 1 base from J, the gap between germline ends came to 9 bases.

The V call is TRBV10-3, the J call TRBJ2-3; 10 positions match TRBD1. V lost 7 bases and J lost 2; bases outside the gene matches: 6. Per the germline V gene, CDR1 is ENHRY and CDR2 is SYGVKD. The CDR3 consists of 15 residues. CDR3 sequence reads: CAINTGQGHTDTQYF. The CDR3 coding sequence is TGTGCCATCAATACGGGACAGGGGCACACAGATACGCAGTATTTT.

V and J are TRBV16 and TRBJ2-4; tentative D call: TRBD1 (6 bases). This CDR3 is built from 16 residues. Trimming cost V 4 bases and J 1 base, with 14 bases left between them. CDR1 and CDR2 from the germline V gene are KGHSY and FQNENV. The CDR3 loop reads CASSLQIRGAKNIQYF. CDR3 nucleotides: TGTGCCAGCAGCCTACAAATAAGGGGGGCCAAAAACATTCAGTACTTC. Full variable domain (rest looked up from reference TRBV16 and TRBJ2-4): GEEVAQTPKHLVRGEGQKAKLYCAPIKGHSYVFWYQQVLKNEFKFLISFQNENVFDETGMPKERFSAKCLPNSPCSLEIQATKLEDSAVYFCASSLQIRGAKNIQYFGAGTRLSVL.

The CDR3 DNA reads as TGCGCCAGCAGCTTGGGGGGCGAAGGACAGCCCCAGCATTTT. It codes for CASSLGGEGQPQHF. This chain uses TRBV5-1 with TRBJ1-5, with D possibly matching TRBD1 (5 bases). The V gene lost 0 bases and the J gene lost 7 bases, with 11 bases spanning the gap. CDR3 length equals 14 residues. Germline V CDR1 and CDR2: SGHRS, YFSETQ. The full variable domain, in which reference TRBV5-1 and TRBJ1-5 provide the parts outside the CDR3, is KAGVTQTPRYLIKTRGQQVTLSCSPISGHRSVSWYQQTPGQGLQFLFEYFSETQRNKGNFPGRFSGRQFSNSRSEMNVSTLELGDSALYLCASSLGGEGQPQHFGDGTRLSIL.

The V call is TRBV27, the J call TRBJ1-1, with TRBD1 identical over 9 bases. CDR3 length equals 13 residues. Looked up from germline, CDR1 is MNHEY and CDR2 is SMNVEV (reference sequence). The junction had 7 bases not matched to a gene; V was cut back by 3 bases and J by 11 bases. CDR3 sequence reads: CASSFPGQGMAFF. In DNA, the CDR3 is TGTGCCAGCAGTTTTCCGGGACAGGGTATGGCTTTCTTT.

The J gene is TRBJ1-2, the V gene TRBV4-1; TRBD1 might be the D (5 bases). The V gene's germline CDR1 is MGHRA and CDR2 YSYEKL. With 1 base removed from V and 3 bases from J, the gap between germline ends came to 18 bases. This CDR3 has 17 residues. The CDR3 nucleotides read TGCGCCAGCAGCCAAGTCGTCGAGTGGGGCAGGTACTATGGCTACACCTTC. Translated: CASSQVVEWGRYYGYTF.

This chain joins TRBV19 and TRBJ2-5, with 14 nucleotides matching TRBD2. The CDR3 loop spans 21 amino acids. Unmatched junction bases numbered 15, after V lost 3 bases and J lost 0 bases. CDR1 is LNHDA, CDR2 SQIVND, per germline (reference sequence). The DNA for the CDR3 is TGTGCCAGTAGTATTTACCCCGGACTAGCGGGAGGTCAACTGTACCAAGAGACCCAGTACTTC. Amino acids: CASSIYPGLAGGQLYQETQYF.

The chain is built from TRBV27 and TRBJ2-1; the match to TRBD2 covers 8 bases. Per the germline V gene, CDR1 is MNHEY and CDR2 is SMNVEV (reference sequence). The J segment lost 7 bases and the V segment lost 4 bases, leaving 9 bases of the junction unmatched. The CDR3 contains 15 residues. The CDR3 loop reads CASSYSGEGRNEQFF. CDR3 sequence (DNA): TGTGCCAGCAGTTATAGCGGGGAAGGGCGGAATGAGCAGTTCTTC.

This chain links TRBV6-1 with TRBJ2-5, with D tentatively TRBD2 (5 bases). The germline gives CDR1 MNHNS, CDR2 SASEGT. The CDR3 covers 14 residues. Trimming pared 2 bases from V and 5 bases from J, leaving 12 bases between. The CDR3 loop is CASSEMIRGETQYF. The CDR3 coding sequence is TGTGCCAGCAGTGAAATGATTAGAGGGGAGACCCAGTACTTC.

The chain employs TRBV7-9 and TRBJ2-5; 8 positions match TRBD1. The CDR3 loop spans 14 amino acids. After removal of 6 bases from V and 4 bases from J, the junction contained 7 bases not matched to a gene. The germline gives CDR1 SEHNR, CDR2 FQNEAQ (reference sequence). CDR3 loop: CASSYRQGRETQYF. The CDR3 region has the DNA TGTGCCAGCAGTTACAGACAGGGGCGAGAGACCCAGTACTTC.

The rearrangement joins TRBV7-3 to TRBJ2-1, with TRBD2 matching over 11 bases. The V segment lost 2 bases and the J segment 5 bases; nucleotides outside the gene matches: 2. This CDR3 comprises 15 residues. Germline V lookup: CDR1 SGHTA, CDR2 FQGTGA. The CDR3 loop reads CASSLGTSGHNEQFF. The CDR3 nucleotides read TGTGCCAGCAGCTTAGGGACTAGCGGTCACAATGAGCAGTTCTTC.

Here the CDR3 reads CAVQENSNQPQHF. DNA for the CDR3: TGTGCCGTACAGGAAAATAGCAATCAGCCCCAGCATTTT. The chain has TRBV6-6 and TRBJ1-5; D is possibly TRBD1 (5 bases). Germline lookup yields CDR1 MNHNY and CDR2 SVGAGI (reference sequence). The V gene lost 11 bases and the J gene lost 0 bases, with 11 bases spanning the gap. CDR3 length: 13 amino acids.

In DNA form, the CDR3 reads TGTGCCAGTAGTATTCCGTCTAGCGGGGCCCCTGTCGAGCAGTACTTC. It is translated as CASSIPSSGAPVEQYF. The chain combines TRBV19 with TRBJ2-7; 9 bases match TRBD2. V was pared by 3 bases and J by 6 bases, with 12 bases of the junction left unmatched. The germline V gene has CDR1 LNHDA and CDR2 SQIVND (reference sequence). This CDR3 spans 16 amino acids.

This sequence joins TRBV28 and TRBJ1-4; D is perhaps TRBD1 (5 bases). V lost 2 bases, J lost 1 base, and 8 bases lay in between. Germline CDR1 is MDHEN and CDR2 is SYDVKM. CDR3 size: 15 residues. The CDR3 reads CASSLRGRTNEKLFF. CDR3 DNA sequence: TGTGCCAGCAGTTTAAGGGGTAGAACTAATGAAAAACTGTTTTTT.

This clone was seen only a few times. This chain uses TRBV30 with TRBJ2-7, with a possible D match to TRBD2 (6 bases). Trimming took off 0 bases at V and 2 bases at J, with 8 bases between the two ends. From germline, CDR1 is GTSNPN and CDR2 SVGIG (reference sequence). CDR3 length: 13 amino acids. The CDR3 nucleotides are TGTGCCTGGAGTGTTGGGAGGACCTACGAGCAGTACTTC. Translating it yields CAWSVGRTYEQYF.

Here the CDR3 reads CASSLGTSRAETQYF. The DNA of the CDR3 is TGTGCCAGCAGCTTAGGGACTAGCAGAGCAGAGACCCAGTACTTC. V usage is TRBV7-2 and J usage is TRBJ2-5; 8 bases are shared with TRBD2. Losses at the gene ends were 1 base for V and 4 bases for J; bases not matched to a gene: 5. Looked up from germline, CDR1 is SGHTA and CDR2 is FQGNSA. This CDR3 region has 15 residues.

V and J are TRBV28 and TRBJ1-2; D is unclear. The CDR3 is made up of 12 amino acids. V lost 4 bases and J 4 bases, leaving 7 bases between the germline ends. CDR1 is MDHEN and CDR2 is SYDVKM in the germline V gene. The chain's CDR3 is CASSSGSYGYTF. Written as DNA, the CDR3 is TGTGCCAGCAGTTCCGGGAGCTATGGCTACACCTTC.

The rearrangement joins TRBV5-6 to TRBJ1-6; 10 nucleotides match TRBD1. The CDR3 is made up of 15 amino acids. V lost 2 bases and J lost 6; bases outside the gene matches: 2. Germline CDR1 reads SGHDT; CDR2 reads YYEEEE. The chain's CDR3 is CASSLRTGGNSPLHF. The CDR3 DNA sequence: TGTGCCAGCAGCTTAAGGACAGGGGGTAATTCACCCCTCCACTTT. Combining the CDR3 with reference TRBV5-6 and TRBJ1-6 gives the whole variable domain DAGVTQSPTHLIKTRGQQVTLRCSPKSGHDTVSWYQQALGQGPQFIFQYYEEEERQRGNFPDRFSGHQFPNYSSELNVNALLLGDSALYLCASSLRTGGNSPLHFGNGTRLTVT.

V is TRBV7-9 and J is TRBJ2-7; weak D call: TRBD1 (7 bases). The CDR3 totals 16 residues. The germline V and J ends were trimmed by 6 bases and 2 bases, with 20 bases remaining between them. From germline, CDR1 is SEHNR and CDR2 FQNEAQ (reference sequence). CDR3: CASSQAGQTSTYEQYF. The CDR3 region has the DNA TGTGCCAGCAGTCAGGCGGGACAGACTTCTACCTACGAGCAGTACTTC.

Here the CDR3 reads CASSKEGGRRGEQFF. The CDR3 region has the DNA TGTGCCAGCAGCAAAGAAGGAGGGAGGAGGGGTGAGCAGTTCTTC. The chain joins TRBV21-1 to TRBJ2-1; TRBD2, the D gene given by the table, was not confirmed from the DNA. TRBV21-1 is a documented pseudogene. The CDR3 sequence is 15 residues long.

This rearrangement joins TRBV5-6 to TRBJ1-2; possible D gene TRBD1, 5 bases. The CDR3 extends over 14 amino acids. V lost 2 bases and J 2 bases, leaving 10 bases between the germline ends. The germline V gene encodes CDR1 SGHDT and CDR2 YYEEEE. Here the CDR3 DNA reads TGTGCCAGCAGCTTACGACAGACCAACTATGGCTACACCTTC. Translation gives CASSLRQTNYGYTF.

The rearrangement joins TRBV4-1 to TRBJ2-1, with a weak D call TRBD2 (5 bases). CDR3 length: 18 residues. Germline V gives CDR1 MGHRA, CDR2 YSYEKL. The V end lost 0 bases, the J end lost 3 bases, and 18 bases lay between the germline ends. DNA for the CDR3: TGCGCCAGCAGCCAAGAAAGGCCGACTATAAAACGCTACAATGAGCAGTTCTTC. This translates into CASSQERPTIKRYNEQFF.